The 8 T cell receptor beta chains reported below all come from one sample, sequenced in a study of T cell repertoires in aging, cancer and after chemotherapy. The template was genomic DNA from peripheral blood, not RNA. A mixed TRB-A/B primer pool amplified rearranged TRB by multiplex touch-down PCR. TCRdb re-analysed the multiplex PCR reads in MiXCR, keeping a single row per CDR3 protein. The sample carries under 5,000 distinct CDR3 sequences, more than 25% recorded once. Sequencing was carried out using blood. These receptors came from a human donor with a solid tumor.

This clonotype was picked up a small number of times. This chain links TRBV20-1 with TRBJ1-1; 7 bases fit TRBD1. CDR1 is DFQATT and CDR2 is SNEGSKA in the germline V gene (reference sequence). The CDR3 covers 16 residues. With V trimmed by 5 bases and J by 0 bases, 12 bases remained unmatched. The CDR3 loop reads CSALLRDSPMNTEAFF. The CDR3 nucleotides are TGCAGTGCTCTGCTCCGGGACAGCCCCATGAACACTGAAGCTTTCTTT.

Relative to its sample, this clonotype is medium-sized. This chain uses TRBV19 with TRBJ2-7; a possible D gene is TRBD2 (5 bases). Trimming took 2 bases from V and 5 from J, leaving 13 bases between them. CDR1 LNHDA and CDR2 SQIVND come from the germline V gene (reference sequence). The CDR3 runs to 14 residues. The CDR3 DNA reads as TGTGCCAGTAGTATAAATCTAGCTGCGAACGAGCAGTACTTC. This translates into CASSINLAANEQYF. The full variable domain, completed using reference TRBV19 and TRBJ2-7, is DGGITQSPKYLFRKEGQNVTLSCEQNLNHDAMYWYRQDPGQGLRLIYYSQIVNDFQKGDIAEGYSVSREKKESFPLTVTSAQKNPTAFYLCASSINLAANEQYFGPGTRLTVT.

The chain joins TRBV20-1 to TRBJ2-3, with no clear D. The CDR3 runs 11 residues. Looked up from germline, CDR1 is DFQATT and CDR2 is SNEGSKA (reference sequence). The germline V and J ends were trimmed by 6 bases and 6 bases, with 10 bases remaining between them. In DNA form, the CDR3 reads TGCAGTGCCCCCCTTGGGGATACGCAGTATTTT. This encodes CSAPLGDTQYF.

The chain links TRBV27 to TRBJ1-1; TRBD1 might be the D (6 bases). Looked up from germline, CDR1 is MNHEY and CDR2 is SMNVEV (reference sequence). V gave up 4 bases and J gave up 5 bases, with 11 bases separating them. This CDR3 region has 13 residues. As DNA, the CDR3 is TGTGCCAGCAGTTCTAGAGGGGGAACTGAAGCTTTCTTT. Encoded protein: CASSSRGGTEAFF.

This clonotype was counted only a few times. V usage is TRBV12-3 or TRBV12-4 and J usage is TRBJ1-5; a weak D match, TRBD1 (6 bases). Deletions cut 6 bases from V and 7 bases from J, with 16 bases between. The CDR3 totals 14 residues. The CDR3 nucleotides read TGTGCCAGCAGGGGACAAGGGATAGGACAGCCCCAGCATTTT. This encodes CASRGQGIGQPQHF.

For this clonotype: This likely comes from a read error, as the CDR3 has no conserved phenylalanine or tryptophan at its end. No DNA is shown, since the ends of the CDR3 on it are uncertain; the CDR3 is the one TCRdb lists. The chain carries TRBV7-2 and TRBJ2-5; TRBD2, the D gene given by the table, was not confirmed from the DNA. Germline V CDR1 and CDR2: SGHTA, FQGNSA. Both ends counted, the CDR3 spans 12 residues. CDR3 in amino acids: CASSPGLAGFSI.

The chain recombines TRBV5-1 with TRBJ2-7, with D maybe TRBD2 (5 bases). The germline CDR1 and CDR2 sequences are SGHRS and YFSETQ. The CDR3 length is 16 residues. V lost 0 bases, J lost 6 bases, and 19 bases lay in between. Here the CDR3 DNA reads TGCGCCAGCAGCTTGGAAAGGATGGCCTTGGCGGGCGAGCAGTACTTC. Translating gives CASSLERMALAGEQYF.

The chain links TRBV6-2 or TRBV6-3 to TRBJ2-7, with D perhaps matching TRBD1 (6 bases). CDR3 length: 14 residues. Germline assignment: CDR1 MNHEY and CDR2 SVGEGT. With 4 bases removed from V and 2 bases from J, the gap between germline ends came to 12 bases. The CDR3 DNA follows: TGTGCCAGCAGTTTCTCTTGGACAGCCTACGAGCAGTACTTC. Its translation is CASSFSWTAYEQYF.